This TCR beta chain derives from a study of T-cell reconstitution after alpha-beta-depleted transplantation in children (dated by TCRdb to about 2016). In the study overall: Using TCR repertoire profiling, the study quantitatively followed how T-cell immune reconstitution unfolded in children after TCRalphabeta/CD19-depleted allogeneic hematopoietic cell transplantation.

The library was obtained by PCR. Sequencing was performed on an Illumina HiSeq 2500. Molecular barcoding was employed in the preparation of TCR libraries, with unique molecular identifiers being used to normalize TCRbeta repertoire quantification. TCRdb ran its own pipeline on the public reads, namely fastp trimming at Q25 and MiXCR clone calling, and kept in-frame beta chains. Every distinct CDR3 protein forms one entry, paired with its most common genes and DNA. The sample contains more than 200,000 distinct CDR3 sequences, around 7.7% of them found a single time. About 40% of the sample is taken by the ten largest. This clonotype appeared many times. The specificity of this receptor is unknown. Qualities for individual bases were not recorded, and no much larger clone is one base off. Paper-wide results and their limitations: In some patients, the high TCRbeta diversity seen at day 60 was put down to recipient T cells and intrathymic progenitors that had survived conditioning. The frequencies of hyperexpanded clones fell over the following months, and after one year, T-cell counts and TCRbeta diversity were mostly attributed to newly produced T cells. About two months after transplant, the apparently early recovery of alphabetaT-cell counts reportedly depended on just several hundred clones that had expanded rapidly and came from non-depleted graft cells.

CDR1 and CDR2 were assigned from the germline V gene (reference sequence) as DFQATT and SNEGSKA. The CDR3 contains 14 residues, cysteine and phenylalanine counted. Of the read, only the CDR3 DNA is kept; its 42 bases are in frame from base 1. Unmatched junction bases come to 6, with V trimmed by 6 bases and J by 4 bases. Taken with the paper, the label for treatment or condition translates to: allogeneic hematopoietic cell transplantation with graft depleted of TCRalphabeta T cells and CD19 B cells. The children who served as transplant recipients had been given grafts of TCRalphabeta/CD19-depleted allogeneic hematopoietic cells.

This sequence uses TRBV20-1 and TRBJ2-6; TRBD1 matches 7 bases in the middle. The TCR sequence derives from a male patient aged 2 to 10 who had a stem cell transplant for acute myeloid leukemia, so the T cells may come from the graft donor. The specimen was PBMCs, mostly from graft donor cells, collected 360 days after TCRalphabeta/CD19-depleted stem cell transplant. The CDR3 is CSATTGLGANVLTF. The DNA sequence is TGCAGTGCCACGACAGGGCTCGGGGCCAACGTCCTGACTTTC.